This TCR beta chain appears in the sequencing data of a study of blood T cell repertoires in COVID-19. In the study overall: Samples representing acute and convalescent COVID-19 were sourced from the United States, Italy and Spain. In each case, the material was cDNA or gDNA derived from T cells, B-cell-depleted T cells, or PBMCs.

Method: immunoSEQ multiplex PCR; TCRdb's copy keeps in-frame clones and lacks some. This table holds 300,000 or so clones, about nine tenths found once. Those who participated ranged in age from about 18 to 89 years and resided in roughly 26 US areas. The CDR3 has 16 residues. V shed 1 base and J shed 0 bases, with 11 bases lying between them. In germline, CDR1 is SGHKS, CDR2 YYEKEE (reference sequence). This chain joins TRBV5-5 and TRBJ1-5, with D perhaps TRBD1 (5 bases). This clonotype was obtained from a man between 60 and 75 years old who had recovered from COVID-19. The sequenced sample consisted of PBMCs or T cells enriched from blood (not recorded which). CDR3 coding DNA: TGTGCCAGCAGCTTGATATTAGGGGTTAGCAATCAGCCCCAGCATTTT. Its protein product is CASSLILGVSNQPQHF.